Listed here are 31 T cell receptor beta chains from one sample, sequenced in a study of T-cell memory formation after mild COVID-19. TCRdb passed the 5' RACE reads through MiXCR, listing each CDR3 protein once. This sample carries roughly 340,000 distinct CDR3 sequences, less than 25% of them seen once, and the ten largest clones take 21%. The sequencing input was PBMCs or a T cell subset sorted from them (not recorded which). These receptors came from a young man who had mild COVID-19 (a few samples of this study predate the infection). Cell type and time point are not known.

This clonotype was seen at least ten times. The J gene is TRBJ1-5, the V gene TRBV7-9; D is undetermined. The ends were cut back, 2 bases at V and 0 bases at J, with 11 bases in the middle. Germline V CDR1 and CDR2: SEHNR, FQNEAQ (reference sequence). The CDR3 is made up of 16 amino acids. The CDR3 DNA follows: TGTGCCAGCAGCTTAAGCGGGTTCCATAGCAATCAGCCCCAGCATTTT. It translates to CASSLSGFHSNQPQHF.

The CDR3 protein is CASSRQGAQGETQYF. DNA of the CDR3: TGTGCCAGCAGCAGACAGGGGGCGCAGGGAGAGACCCAGTACTTC. V usage is TRBV21-1 and J usage is TRBJ2-5; the listed D gene, TRBD1, was not tested against the DNA. TRBV21-1 counts as a pseudogene. This CDR3 spans 15 amino acids.

This chain uses TRBV7-9 with TRBJ1-2; D is unclear. V dropped 5 bases and J dropped 4 bases, with 5 bases sitting between them. Germline CDR1 reads SEHNR; CDR2 reads FQNEAQ (reference sequence). The CDR3 loop spans 11 amino acids. This CDR3 reads CASSSFYGYTF. In DNA, the CDR3 is TGTGCCAGCAGCAGTTTCTATGGCTACACCTTC.

The rearrangement uses TRBV4-1 and TRBJ1-4; TRBD1 is a possible D gene (6 bases). Trimming removed 3 bases from V and 6 bases from J, with 11 bases in between. The CDR3 is 14 residues long. Germline V lookup: CDR1 MGHRA, CDR2 YSYEKL. The CDR3 region has the DNA TGCGCCAGCAGCCAGGGGGCTGGAGATGAAAAACTGTTTTTT. It encodes CASSQGAGDEKLFF.

V usage is TRBV5-6 and J usage is TRBJ2-7, with D perhaps given as TRBD1 or TRBD2 (5 bases each). V lost 0 bases and J 4 bases, leaving 14 bases between the germline ends. Germline V gene sequence: CDR1 SGHDT, CDR2 YYEEEE. This CDR3 has 15 residues. Here the CDR3 reads CASSLAGTAIYEQYF. For the CDR3, the DNA is TGTGCCAGCAGCTTGGCCGGGACGGCGATTTACGAGCAGTACTTC.

This clonotype was counted between two and nine times. The chain employs TRBV7-2 and TRBJ2-1, with TRBD1 identical over 9 bases. The V segment lost 5 bases and the J segment 8 bases; nucleotides outside the gene matches: 10. The CDR3 has 15 amino acids. Germline V gene lookup returns CDR1 SGHTA and CDR2 FQGNSA. The CDR3 region has the DNA TGTGCCAGCAGCCTAAGAGGACAGGGGCGGGATGAGCAGTTCTTC. This codes for CASSLRGQGRDEQFF.

V and J are TRBV27 and TRBJ2-1; 8 positions match TRBD1. The germline CDR1 and CDR2 sequences are MNHEY and SMNVEV (reference sequence). Unmatched junction bases numbered 4, after V lost 8 bases and J lost 4 bases. The CDR3 totals 13 residues. In nucleotides, the CDR3 is TGTGCCAGCCAGGGACAGGTATACAATGAGCAGTTCTTC. It yields the protein CASQGQVYNEQFF.

This clonotype was seen more than once but under ten times. The chain carries TRBV6-2 or TRBV6-3 and TRBJ2-7; D remains unclear. Germline lookup yields CDR1 MNHEY and CDR2 SVGEGT. V lost 6 bases and J 2 bases, leaving 2 bases between the germline ends. The CDR3 covers 10 residues. CDR3 loop: CASRPYEQYF. The CDR3, as DNA: TGTGCCAGCAGACCCTACGAGCAGTACTTC.

This clonotype was detected many times. This rearrangement joins TRBV20-1 to TRBJ2-5, with D unclear. This CDR3 spans 12 amino acids. Trimming shortened V by 2 bases and J by 5 bases, and 9 bases separated the two germline ends. CDR1 is DFQATT and CDR2 is SNEGSKA in the germline V gene (reference sequence). The CDR3 protein is CSARLVSETQYF. The CDR3 DNA reads TGCAGTGCTAGACTAGTTTCGGAGACCCAGTACTTC.

This clonotype was seen a few times. V and J are TRBV7-8 and TRBJ2-1, with TRBD1 matching over 8 bases. Germline CDR1 SGHVS, CDR2 FQNEAQ. The V and J ends lost 2 bases and 8 bases, in that order; junction bases with no gene match: 11. This CDR3 comprises 16 residues. As DNA, the CDR3 is TGTGCCAGCAGCTTAAGGGCGGGACAGGTTGGGGATGAGCAGTTCTTC. It codes for CASSLRAGQVGDEQFF.

Comments on this clonotype: The junction departs from the called germline gene at one end, perhaps through a read error. The J gene is TRBJ1-2, the V gene TRBV20-1, with D unresolved. The germline V gene encodes CDR1 DFQATT and CDR2 SNEGSKA (reference sequence). This CDR3 has 11 residues. CDR3: CSANQNYGHTF. In nucleotides, the CDR3 is TGCAGTGCTAACCAGAACTATGGCCACACCTTC.

This chain links TRBV5-1 with TRBJ1-2; 8 bases align to TRBD1. Per germline, CDR1 SGHRS and CDR2 YFSETQ. The CDR3 length is 12 residues. V gave up 4 bases and J gave up 8 bases; unmatched junction bases: 4. CDR3 loop: CASSVDREGYTF. The CDR3 DNA follows: TGCGCCAGCAGCGTGGACAGGGAAGGCTACACCTTC.

The chain is built from TRBV18 and TRBJ2-6; no firm D call. The germline gives CDR1 KGHSH, CDR2 LQKENI. Trimming shortened V by 3 bases and J by 0 bases, and 6 bases separated the two germline ends. This CDR3 is built from 15 residues. CDR3 in amino acids: CASSPRVSGANVLTF. CDR3 nucleotides: TGTGCCAGCTCACCCCGTGTCTCTGGGGCCAACGTCCTGACTTTC.

The chain recombines TRBV12-3 or TRBV12-4 with TRBJ2-7; 7 nucleotides align to TRBD1. V shed 2 bases and J 6 bases; nucleotides not matched to a gene: 7. This CDR3 has 14 amino acids. CDR3 bases: TGTGCCAGCAGTTTATGTGTGACAGGGTGCGAGCAGTACGTC. Its protein product is CASSLCVTGCEQYV.

The chain combines TRBV15 with TRBJ1-2; D is undetermined. Germline V CDR1 and CDR2: LNHNV, YYDKDF (reference sequence). The CDR3 is 12 amino acids. V lost 2 bases and J 10 bases, leaving 11 bases between the germline ends. CDR3 sequence: CATSRMERVYTF. CDR3 coding DNA: TGTGCCACCAGCAGAATGGAGAGGGTCTACACCTTC.

The J gene is TRBJ2-7, the V gene TRBV10-2; unclear D gene. This CDR3 contains 15 residues. V lost 6 bases to trimming and J lost 0 bases, with 15 bases between them. Germline CDR1 WSHSY, CDR2 SAAADI. The CDR3 loop is CASSSWTLISYEQYF. The CDR3 nucleotides read TGCGCCAGCAGCTCATGGACCTTAATCTCCTACGAGCAGTACTTC.

The chain links TRBV28 to TRBJ1-2, with TRBD1 matching over 10 bases. Germline-derived CDR1 and CDR2 are MDHEN and SYDVKM. The CDR3 sequence is 16 residues long. V lost 6 bases, J lost 4 bases, and 11 bases stayed unmatched. CDR3 region: CASRMTGGAFGYGYTF. The CDR3 DNA follows: TGTGCCAGCAGAATGACAGGGGGCGCCTTTGGCTATGGCTACACCTTC.

This clonotype was detected many times. The J gene is TRBJ1-2, the V gene TRBV7-9; D ambiguous. The CDR3 is made up of 13 amino acids. Germline values: CDR1 SEHNR, CDR2 FQNEAQ (reference sequence). Trimming took 3 bases from V and 4 from J, leaving 9 bases between them. As DNA, the CDR3 is TGTGCCAGCAGCTTCGGCCGATTCTATGGCTACACCTTC. Translated: CASSFGRFYGYTF.

Only a few counts were recorded for this clonotype. The CDR3 spells CASSYLLGQGRETQYF. DNA for the CDR3: TGTGCCAGCAGTTATTTATTGGGACAGGGACGAGAGACCCAGTACTTC. The rearrangement links TRBV6-2 or TRBV6-3 to TRBJ2-5, with 9 bases fitting TRBD1. J lost 4 bases, V lost 3 bases, and 9 bases had no gene match. The CDR3 sequence is 16 residues long. Germline assignment: CDR1 MNHEY and CDR2 SVGEGT.

This clonotype came up a few times. The V gene is TRBV25-1, the J gene TRBJ1-5, with a weak D call TRBD1 (6 bases). The V end was cut by 7 bases, the J end by 15 bases, with 28 bases between. CDR1 and CDR2 from the germline V gene are MGHDK and SYGVNS. The CDR3 consists of 15 residues. The CDR3 nucleotides are TGTGCCAGCAAATTTACCGGGACACCGGCTCCAGTAGCGCATTTT. It is translated as CASKFTGTPAPVAHF.

This clonotype occurred a few times. This chain connects TRBV12-3 or TRBV12-4 to TRBJ2-1, with TRBD1 matching over 8 bases. The CDR3 spans 14 residues. The ends lost 1 base at V and 7 bases at J; junction bases unmatched: 3. The chain's CDR3 is CASSLGQGANEQFF. The CDR3 bases are TGTGCCAGCAGTTTAGGGCAGGGGGCAAATGAGCAGTTCTTC.

V is TRBV18 and J is TRBJ2-3, with unresolved D. Germline V gene sequence: CDR1 KGHSH, CDR2 LQKENI. Trimming took off 3 bases at V and 2 bases at J, with 6 bases between the two ends. The CDR3 is made up of 13 amino acids. The CDR3, as DNA: TGTGCCAGCTCACCCCGTACCACAGATACGCAGTATTTT. Encoded protein: CASSPRTTDTQYF.

The gene calls are TRBV20-1 and TRBJ2-5; D not certain. This CDR3 region has 11 residues. The germline gives CDR1 DFQATT, CDR2 SNEGSKA (reference sequence). V lost 3 bases and J lost 0, with 2 bases in between. As DNA, the CDR3 is TGCAGTGCTAGGTACCAAGAGACCCAGTACTTC. Its protein product is CSARYQETQYF.

This clonotype was detected a few times. The rearrangement links TRBV12-3 or TRBV12-4 to TRBJ1-4; 8 nucleotides align to TRBD1. With 6 bases clipped from V and 8 bases from J, the junction kept 11 bases outside the gene matches. The CDR3 has 15 residues. CDR3 protein: CASSSSGTGREKLFF. For the CDR3, the DNA is TGTGCCAGCAGCTCCTCCGGGACAGGAAGGGAAAAACTGTTTTTT.

This clonotype was detected only a few times. The chain employs TRBV7-3 and TRBJ1-6; no clear D gene. V lost 3 bases and J 7 bases, leaving 10 bases between the germline ends. Germline CDR1 is SGHTA and CDR2 is FQGTGA. This CDR3 spans 14 amino acids. CDR3 nucleotides: TGTGCCAGCAGCTTTGGTGTATGGAATTCACCCCTCCACTTT. Amino acids: CASSFGVWNSPLHF.

This clonotype occurred a few times. The rearrangement links TRBV7-9 to TRBJ2-1; 9 bases fit TRBD2. The CDR3 runs to 16 residues. Germline V gene lookup returns CDR1 SEHNR and CDR2 FQNEAQ (reference sequence). The V segment lost 6 bases and the J segment 5 bases; nucleotides outside the gene matches: 11. The CDR3 sequence: CASRPRLAVVNNEQFF. The DNA for the CDR3 is TGTGCCAGCAGGCCAAGACTAGCGGTTGTCAACAATGAGCAGTTCTTC.

In its sample, this clonotype was seen a few times. The chain links TRBV12-3 or TRBV12-4 to TRBJ1-2; D is possibly TRBD1 (6 bases). The germline V and J ends were trimmed by 6 bases and 7 bases, with 18 bases remaining between them. The CDR3 sequence is 14 residues long. CDR3 protein: CASSFSPEGGGYTF. CDR3 coding DNA: TGTGCCAGCAGCTTTAGTCCCGAGGGGGGTGGCTACACCTTC.

V and J are TRBV5-1 and TRBJ2-3, with 8 bases aligning to TRBD1. Trimming at V came to 3 bases and at J to 1 base, leaving 7 bases not matched to a gene. Germline V gives CDR1 SGHRS, CDR2 YFSETQ. This CDR3 has 16 residues. The CDR3 sequence is CASSSGQATRTDTQYF. CDR3 DNA: TGCGCCAGCAGCTCGGGACAGGCGACCCGCACAGATACGCAGTATTTT. The full variable domain, completed using reference TRBV5-1 and TRBJ2-3, is KAGVTQTPRYLIKTRGQQVTLSCSPISGHRSVSWYQQTPGQGLQFLFEYFSETQRNKGNFPGRFSGRQFSNSRSEMNVSTLELGDSALYLCASSSGQATRTDTQYFGPGTRLTVL.

The chain couples TRBV19 to TRBJ1-5, with D possibly TRBD1 on 5 matching bases. The length of the CDR3 is 17 residues. Trimming cost V 7 bases and J 4 bases, with 23 bases left between them. Germline V gene sequence: CDR1 LNHDA, CDR2 SQIVND (reference sequence). The CDR3 DNA reads TGTGCCAGTAAGACCGGTCTCATCTCCGGGGGAAATCAGCCCCAGCATTTT. This codes for CASKTGLISGGNQPQHF. The full variable domain, rest sourced from reference TRBV19 and TRBJ1-5, is DGGITQSPKYLFRKEGQNVTLSCEQNLNHDAMYWYRQDPGQGLRLIYYSQIVNDFQKGDIAEGYSVSREKKESFPLTVTSAQKNPTAFYLCASKTGLISGGNQPQHFGDGTRLSIL.

This clonotype has a count of ten or more. V is TRBV6-5 and J is TRBJ1-6; D is uncertain. V was cut by 8 bases and J by 4 bases, with 6 bases left in between. CDR1 is MNHEY, CDR2 SVGAGI, per germline. There are 12 residues in the CDR3. The CDR3 region has the DNA TGTGCCAGCCGCAGTTATAATTCACCCCTCCACTTT. Encoded protein: CASRSYNSPLHF.

This clonotype was seen a few times. Here the CDR3 DNA reads TGCGCCAGCAGCCAAGGACAGGGTACTGGCTACACCTTC. Its protein is CASSQGQGTGYTF. The rearrangement uses TRBV4-3 and TRBJ1-2, with 7 positions matching TRBD1. Trimming took 1 base from V and 7 from J; bases not matched to a gene: 3. CDR3 length equals 13 residues. CDR1 and CDR2 from the germline V gene are LGHNA and YSLEER.